Listed below are T cell receptor beta chains from one sample, sequenced in a study of blood T cell repertoires in COVID-19. Some clones are missing from TCRdb's copy, which holds only in-frame ones; the method was immunoSEQ multiplex PCR. This sample has around 390,000 clones, with 80% to 90% found just once. The sample consisted of PBMCs or T cells enriched from blood (not recorded which). The receptors shown here come from a woman between 45 and 65 years old who had recovered from COVID-19. Each CDR3 is given with its conserved first and last residue. D genes are given only for firm matches. The size of a clone is reported for some rows only, either as once, few or many, or as a class for expanded clones.

TRBJ1-5 TRBV19 . few TGTGCCAGTAGTATAGTTTTCGGCAGGCCATATCAGCCCCAGCATTTT CASSIVFGRPYQPQHF
TRBJ2-7 TRBV6-5 TRBD1 . TGTGCCAGCATCGAGTGGGGACAGCCCTACGAGCAGTACTTC CASIEWGQPYEQYF
TRBJ2-2 TRBV2 TRBD2 . TGTGCCAGCAGACTAGCGGGGGACACCGGGGAGCTGTTTTTT CASRLAGDTGELFF
TRBJ1-4 TRBV28 . . TGTGCCAGCAGTTTAAGGGGGTACTCAGAAAAACTGTTTTTT CASSLRGYSEKLFF
TRBJ2-2 TRBV5-1 TRBD1 . TGCGCCAGCAGCTGGAAAGGAACAGGGGCCGGGGAGCTGTTTTTT CASSWKGTGAGELFF
TRBJ2-5 TRBV7-9 . . TGTGCCAGCAGCAATACCGACTACGTCCAAGAGACCCAGTACTTC CASSNTDYVQETQYF
TRBJ1-5 TRBV28 TRBD1 . TGTGCCAGCAACTTCGGGCAGGGGGTGTCCAGCAATCAGCCCCAGCATTTT CASNFGQGVSSNQPQHF
TRBJ2-7 TRBV5-5 TRBD1 few TGTGCCAGCAGCTTGGTTTGGGACAGCTCCTACGAGCAGTACTTC CASSLVWDSSYEQYF
TRBJ2-1 TRBV29-1 . . TGCAGCGTGGGCCCTCTGGGGGGTGGAAACAATGAGCAGTTCTTC CSVGPLGGGNNEQFF
TRBJ1-1 TRBV4-2 . once TGTGCCAGCAGAAAAGAGTCCATGAACACTGAAGCTTTCTTT CASRKESMNTEAFF
TRBJ2-1 TRBV5-6 TRBD1 many TGTGCCAGCAGCACAGGGGGCTGGACCAATGAGCAGTTCTTC CASSTGGWTNEQFF
TRBJ1-3 TRBV3-1/TRBV3-2 . . TGTGCCAGTCGCGATGACAGCGCTCGTGGAAACACCATATATTTT CASRDDSARGNTIYF
TRBJ1-1 TRBV7-6 . . TGTGCCAGCAGCTTAGGGGGGGGAAACACTGAAGCTTTCTTT CASSLGGGNTEAFF
TRBJ2-1 TRBV4-3 TRBD2 . TGCGCCAGCAGCCAACCCGCTAGCGGGGGGGCCGTCAATGAGCAGTTCTTC CASSQPASGGAVNEQFF
TRBJ2-7 TRBV27 . . TGTGCCAGCAGTTTCGTGGCTAACGGGTACGAGCAGTACTTC CASSFVANGYEQYF
TRBJ1-1 TRBV7-3 . . TGTGCCAGCAGCTTATCTTCCGGACAGACTGAAGCTTTCTTT CASSLSSGQTEAFF
TRBJ2-7 TRBV2 TRBD1 . TGTGCCAGCAGGTCTCCCCCTTTTTCCGGGACAGACTCCTACGAGCAGTACTTC CASRSPPFSGTDSYEQYF
TRBJ1-1 TRBV18 . . TGTGCCAGCTCACTAGCGATCGGGGAGACTGAAGCTTTCTTT CASSLAIGETEAFF
TRBJ2-7 TRBV6-2/TRBV6-3 TRBD2 . TGTGCCAGCAGCCCCCGGACTAGCGGGGGGGTTTTCCCCTACGAGCAGTACTTC CASSPRTSGGVFPYEQYF
TRBJ2-2 TRBV30 . . TGTGCCTGGAGTGTACTAAGCACCGGGGAGCTGTTTTTT CAWSVLSTGELFF
TRBJ1-2 TRBV28 . . TGTGCCAGCAGTACCGAGCAGAGGGGGAACCTTCTTGGCTACACCTTC CASSTEQRGNLLGYTF
TRBJ2-7 TRBV7-2 TRBD1 . TGTGCCAGCAGCCCGGGGACAGGGGGCTCCTACGAGCAGTACTTC CASSPGTGGSYEQYF
TRBJ1-1 TRBV5-1 TRBD1 . TGCGCCAGCAGCGCACAGGGGGCGCACACTGAAGCTTTCTTT CASSAQGAHTEAFF
TRBJ2-2 TRBV4-3 . few TGCGCCAGCAGCCAAGTTATCTTAGGGAGCACCGGGGAGCTGTTTTTT CASSQVILGSTGELFF
TRBJ2-1 TRBV28 . . TGTGCCAGCACCCTAAGTTATACCGGCAATGAGCAGTTCTTC CASTLSYTGNEQFF
TRBJ1-6 TRBV7-2 . . TGTGCCAGCAGCAAGCCCCCGGCAGGGGTAGGGAATTCACCCCTCCACTTT CASSKPPAGVGNSPLHF
TRBJ1-3 TRBV28 . . TGTGCCAGCACCTCGGGGGGACCGGGAAACACCATATATTTT CASTSGGPGNTIYF
TRBJ1-1 TRBV19 TRBD1 . TGTGCCAGTCTACCCCGGGGACAGGGAGTCACTGAAGCTTTCTTT CASLPRGQGVTEAFF
TRBJ1-2 TRBV5-1 TRBD1 . TGCGCCAGCAGCTTGGATGGGACCGGGACAGGGAGGTCTAACTATGGCTACACCTTC CASSLDGTGTGRSNYGYTF
TRBJ1-5 TRBV4-1 TRBD1 . TGCGCCAGCAGCCAGGGACAGGGTGGTCAGCCCCAGCATTTT CASSQGQGGQPQHF
TRBJ1-2 TRBV2 . few TGTGCCAGCAGATTACAGGGTAATAATGGCTACACCTTC CASRLQGNNGYTF
TRBJ1-1 TRBV28 . . TGTGCCAGCAGACCTTCAATCTCGGGGATCGCTGAAGCTTTCTTT CASRPSISGIAEAFF
TRBJ2-1 TRBV24-1 . . TGTGCCACCAGTGTTAGGGGTGAGCAGTTCTTC CATSVRGEQFF
TRBJ2-5 TRBV7-6 TRBD1 . TGTGCCAGCAGCTTGGCGACAGGGATCAGAGAGACCCAGTACTTC CASSLATGIRETQYF
TRBJ2-7 TRBV4-1 TRBD1 . TGCGCCAGCAGTGTGGACAGGAACTACGAGCAGTACTTC CASSVDRNYEQYF
TRBJ1-3 TRBV12-3/TRBV12-4 . . TGTGCCAGCAGCCCGGAGTTTAACACCATATATTTT CASSPEFNTIYF
TRBJ1-1 TRBV7-2 . once TGTGCCAGCAGCTTAGTCTCAGACACTGAAGCTTTCTTT CASSLVSDTEAFF
TRBJ1-2 TRBV30 . . TGTGCCTGGAGTGCCCTTCCGGACAGATCAAATGGCTACACCTTC CAWSALPDRSNGYTF
TRBJ2-5 TRBV3-1/TRBV3-2 TRBD2 . TGTGCCAGCAGCCCACGACGGGGGGGGCTCATTGTAGAGACCCAGTACTTC CASSPRRGGLIVETQYF
TRBJ2-7 TRBV30 . . TGTGCCTGGAGTGTATTTAGGCAGGCCGAGCAGTACTTC CAWSVFRQAEQYF
TRBJ2-7 TRBV12-5 . . TGTGCTAGTGGTTTGGTACAGGGCTACTCCTACGAGCAGTACTTC CASGLVQGYSYEQYF
TRBJ2-5 TRBV28 TRBD2 . TGTGGGAGTGGGACTAGCGGGGGGTTATTACGGGAGACCCAGTACTTC CGSGTSGGLLRETQYF
TRBJ1-1 TRBV11-3 . once TGTGCCAGCAGCTTAAGAGAGAACACTGAAGCTTTCTTT CASSLRENTEAFF
TRBJ1-3 TRBV5-5 TRBD1 . TGTGCCAGCAGCCCGGACCCTTGGACAGGGAGAAACACCATATATTTT CASSPDPWTGRNTIYF
TRBJ2-3 TRBV9 TRBD2 . TGTGCCAGCAGCGTACCTACTAGCGAAGTAGGAGATACGCAGTATTTT CASSVPTSEVGDTQYF
TRBJ1-3 TRBV6-5 . . TGTGCCAGCCTAGGATTAGGCTACTCTGGAAACACCATATATTTT CASLGLGYSGNTIYF
TRBJ1-3 TRBV5-6 . . TGTGCCAGCAGCTTTAGAAACACCATATATTTT CASSFRNTIYF
TRBJ1-5 TRBV9 . . TGTGCCAGCAGCGTAGGTTTCGGCAATCAGCCCCAGCATTTT CASSVGFGNQPQHF
TRBJ2-5 TRBV3-1/TRBV3-2 . . TGTGCCAGCAGCCAGGACAGTTTGACCCAGTACTTC CASSQDSLTQYF
TRBJ2-5 TRBV28 . . TGTGCCAGCAGCCCGGGGTCACCCCAAGAGACCCAGTACTTC CASSPGSPQETQYF
TRBJ1-2 TRBV15 . . TGTGCCACCAGCAGAACAGCGGACAGATATGGCTACACCTTC CATSRTADRYGYTF
TRBJ1-1 TRBV7-5 . . TGTGCCAGAAGCCCCGCGGGGGGGGAAGTGGATGAAGCTTTCTTT CARSPAGGEVDEAFF
TRBJ1-2 TRBV4-1 . once TGCGCCAGCAGCGTAAGTCTGCGGGGGAACTATGGCTACACCTTC CASSVSLRGNYGYTF
TRBJ1-4 TRBV19 . . TGTGCCAGTAGTATAGCGGAGTGGTGGCATTTT CASSIAEWWHF